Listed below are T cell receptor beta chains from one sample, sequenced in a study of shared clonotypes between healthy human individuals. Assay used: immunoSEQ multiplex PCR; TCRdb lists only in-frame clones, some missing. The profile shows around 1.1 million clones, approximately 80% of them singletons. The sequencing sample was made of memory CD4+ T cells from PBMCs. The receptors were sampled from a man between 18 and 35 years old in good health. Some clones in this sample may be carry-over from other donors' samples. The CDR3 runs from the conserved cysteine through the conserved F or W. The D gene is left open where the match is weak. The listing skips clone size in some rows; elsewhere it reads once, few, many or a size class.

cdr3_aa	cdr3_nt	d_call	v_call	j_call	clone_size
CASSSGSWGETQYF	TGTGCCAGCAGCTCCGGGAGTTGGGGAGAGACCCAGTACTTC	.	TRBV9	TRBJ2-5	.
CASSWSRSSYEQYF	TGTGCCAGCAGTTGGTCCAGGAGCTCCTACGAGCAGTACTTC	.	TRBV27	TRBJ2-7	.
CASSSKPLRGQGGEQFF	TGTGCCAGCAGCTCAAAACCCCTCAGGGGACAGGGCGGGGAGCAGTTCTTC	TRBD1	TRBV7-3	TRBJ2-1	.
CASRPGQDWGAQHF	TGTGCCAGCAGACCCGGACAGGACTGGGGGGCCCAGCATTTT	TRBD1	TRBV6-5	TRBJ1-5	few
CASSLGGLAEAFF	TGTGCCAGCAGCTTGGGGGGTTTGGCTGAAGCTTTCTTT	.	TRBV5-4	TRBJ1-1	once
CASSPRQGNEKLFF	TGTGCCAGCAGTCCTCGACAGGGGAATGAAAAACTGTTTTTT	TRBD1	TRBV6-5	TRBJ1-4	once
CASSPDVPGPDHTF	TGTGCCAGCTCACCCGATGTCCCGGGACCCGATCACACCTTC	.	TRBV18	TRBJ1-2	few
CASSPEGGYEQYF	TGTGCCAGCTCACCAGAGGGAGGCTACGAGCAGTACTTC	.	TRBV18	TRBJ2-7	.
CATSRDRTAAQHF	TGTGCCACCAGCAGAGATAGAACGGCGGCCCAGCATTTT	.	TRBV15	TRBJ1-5	.
CASSLYVYEQYF	TGTGCCAGCAGCTTGTACGTATACGAGCAGTACTTC	.	TRBV7-8	TRBJ2-7	few
CASSAPQETQYF	TGTGCCAGCAGCGCTCCCCAAGAGACCCAGTACTTC	.	TRBV5-6	TRBJ2-5	.
CASSTRNSGNTIYF	TGTGCCAGCAGCACCAGGAACTCTGGAAACACCATATATTTT	.	TRBV7-2	TRBJ1-3	.
CATSRDRLYEQYF	TGTGCCACCAGTAGGGACAGACTGTACGAGCAGTACTTC	TRBD1	TRBV15	TRBJ2-7	.
CATDPSGSADTQYF	TGTGCCACAGATCCTAGCGGGAGCGCAGATACGCAGTATTTT	TRBD2	TRBV28	TRBJ2-3	once
CASSETGVSTDTQYF	TGTGCCAGCAGCGAGACCGGAGTGAGCACAGATACGCAGTATTTT	.	TRBV7-3	TRBJ2-3	once
CASSVGHGGYNEQFF	TGTGCCAGCAGCGTGGGGCACGGAGGCTACAATGAGCAGTTCTTC	.	TRBV9	TRBJ2-1	.
CASSLSAGVGYGANVLTF	TGTGCCAGCAGTTTATCCGCAGGGGTGGGTTACGGGGCCAACGTCCTGACTTTC	.	TRBV28	TRBJ2-6	.
CASSLRGTGTEAFF	TGTGCCAGTAGTCTAAGGGGGACAGGCACTGAAGCTTTCTTT	TRBD1	TRBV19	TRBJ1-1	.
CATSREILAGVSSANNEQFF	TGTGCCACCAGCAGAGAAATACTAGCGGGAGTCTCCTCGGCTAACAATGAGCAGTTCTTC	TRBD2	TRBV15	TRBJ2-1	.
CASSFPPFEAFF	TGTGCCAGCAGTTTTCCTCCTTTTGAAGCTTTCTTT	.	TRBV28	TRBJ1-1	.
CASSWTGANEKLFF	TGTGCCAGCAGCTGGACAGGAGCAAATGAAAAACTGTTTTTT	TRBD1	TRBV7-9	TRBJ1-4	.
CASSLGPDQPQHF	TGTGCCAGCAGCTTGGGGCCAGATCAGCCCCAGCATTTT	.	TRBV5-4	TRBJ1-5	few